The 29 T cell receptor beta chains reported below all come from one sample, sequenced in a study of CD4 T cells in relation to SARS-CoV-2 and coronaviruses (dated by TCRdb to the early 2020s). CD4+ T cells from unexposed donors were collected before the COVID-19 pandemic (2011-2018). After around 11 days of culture, CD4+ T cells were isolated with the EasySep CD4+ T cell isolation kit. These TCRs' antigens remain unknown. Receptor amplification or capture employed the immunoSEQ multiplex PCR assay. This is the immuneACCESS table as TCRdb keeps it, with only in-frame sequences that have V and J called. A part of the clones is gone; compared with another copy, unresolved V genes explain less than half, and the rest is unexplained. In all, the sample holds some 21,000 clones, and 75% to 85% of those were seen once. In total, the top ten clones hold 9% to 15% of the sample. The sample taken for sequencing was CD4+ T cells from PBMCs, cultured in vitro. The receptors were gathered from a human donor in good health.

This chain uses TRBV4-1 with TRBJ1-1, with D possibly TRBD1 on 6 matching bases. This CDR3 spans 15 amino acids. Looked up from germline, CDR1 is MGHRA and CDR2 is YSYEKL. Trimming left V 3 bases short and J 5 bases short, with 16 bases between. The CDR3 sequence: CASSQADRFRTEAFF. CDR3 coding DNA: TGCGCCAGCAGCCAGGCTGACAGGTTTAGGACTGAAGCTTTCTTT.

The V gene is TRBV19, the J gene TRBJ2-6, with D possibly TRBD1 on 6 matching bases. CDR1 is LNHDA and CDR2 is SQIVND in the germline V gene (reference sequence). The CDR3 has 17 amino acids. V was cut by 6 bases and J by 4 bases, with 19 bases left in between. The CDR3 loop is CASRIQAGDLGANVLTF. The CDR3 DNA reads TGTGCCAGTAGGATTCAGGCAGGGGATTTAGGGGCCAACGTCCTGACTTTC.

This chain links TRBV6-6 with TRBJ2-7; no clear D. Germline V gives CDR1 MNHNY, CDR2 SVGAGI (reference sequence). The CDR3 runs 12 residues. Trimming took off 3 bases at V and 1 base at J, with 4 bases between the two ends. The CDR3, as DNA: TGTGCCAGCAGTTATGTGTCCTACGAGCAGTACTTC. Its translation is CASSYVSYEQYF.

The rearrangement links TRBV11-2 to TRBJ2-3, with 9 bases matching TRBD1. Germline assignment: CDR1 SGHAT and CDR2 FQNNGV. CDR3 length: 15 amino acids. Germline trimming cut 5 bases from V and 5 bases from J; bases unmatched to any gene: 8. CDR3 in amino acids: CASSKRWDRVDTQYF. The DNA of the CDR3 is TGTGCCAGCAGCAAACGCTGGGACAGGGTAGATACGCAGTATTTT.

This clone was seen only once. The CDR3 sequence is CASSSLGTSGRSGNIQYF. The CDR3 DNA is TGTGCCAGTAGTTCACTCGGGACTAGCGGGAGGTCGGGGAACATTCAGTACTTC. The chain recombines TRBV19 with TRBJ2-4; 15 nucleotides agree with TRBD2. CDR3 length: 18 residues. The trim removed 5 bases at V and 7 bases at J, leaving 12 bases unmatched. Per germline, CDR1 LNHDA and CDR2 SQIVND (reference sequence).

This clone appeared a single time. The chain has TRBV5-1 and TRBJ2-2; 11 positions match TRBD2. This CDR3 has 15 amino acids. V lost 5 bases to trimming and J lost 6 bases; unmatched junction nucleotides: 6. CDR1 is SGHRS and CDR2 is YFSETQ in the germline V gene. This CDR3 reads CASSLAGGEAGELFF. The CDR3 DNA reads as TGCGCCAGCAGTCTAGCGGGAGGCGAGGCCGGGGAGCTGTTTTTT.

This clone was observed once. The chain employs TRBV2 and TRBJ1-3; D remains unclear. Trimming took 5 bases from V and 4 from J, leaving 9 bases between them. CDR1 and CDR2 (germline): SNHLY, FYNNEI. The CDR3 totals 13 residues. CDR3 region: CASSTGVGNTIYF. CDR3 nucleotides: TGTGCCAGCAGTACTGGGGTCGGAAACACCATATATTTT. The full variable domain, rest sourced from reference TRBV2 and TRBJ1-3, is EPEVTQTPSHQVTQMGQEVILRCVPISNHLYFYWYRQILGQKVEFLVSFYNNEISEKSEIFDDQFSVERPDGSNFTLKIRSTKLEDSAMYFCASSTGVGNTIYFGEGSWLTVV.

This sequence joins TRBV28 and TRBJ2-7; D unclear. The CDR3 is 13 residues long. Trimming shortened V by 3 bases and J by 3 bases, and 9 bases separated the two germline ends. The germline V gene has CDR1 MDHEN and CDR2 SYDVKM. This CDR3 is CASSFPDRYEQYF. Here the CDR3 DNA reads TGTGCCAGCAGTTTCCCGGACCGCTACGAGCAGTACTTC. The whole variable domain, filled in from reference TRBV28 and TRBJ2-7, reads DVKVTQSSRYLVKRTGEKVFLECVQDMDHENMFWYRQDPGLGLRLIYFSYDVKMKEKGDIPEGYSVSREKKERFSLILESASTNQTSMYLCASSFPDRYEQYFGPGTRLTVT.

The chain carries TRBV19 and TRBJ2-1, with 12 bases that match TRBD2. Germline V CDR1 and CDR2: LNHDA, SQIVND (reference sequence). This CDR3 comprises 18 residues. Losses at the gene ends were 4 bases for V and 1 base for J; bases not matched to a gene: 8. The CDR3 region is CASSRGLAGGPSYNEQFF. In nucleotides, the CDR3 is TGTGCCAGTAGTAGGGGGCTAGCGGGAGGGCCGTCCTACAATGAGCAGTTCTTC.

This clone was recorded only once. The rearrangement uses TRBV3-1 (or the pseudogene TRBV3-2) and TRBJ1-2, with unresolved D. There are 17 residues in the CDR3. CDR1 is LGHDT and CDR2 is YNNKEL in the germline V gene (reference sequence). Trimming pared 2 bases from V and 1 base from J, leaving 17 bases between. The CDR3 here is CASSQHRRRVFNYGYTF. CDR3 DNA: TGTGCCAGCAGCCAACACCGACGGAGAGTCTTTAACTATGGCTACACCTTC.

The rearrangement joins TRBV5-5 to TRBJ1-1, with 8 bases identical to TRBD1. V lost 2 bases, J lost 2 bases, and 5 bases stayed unmatched. The CDR3 runs to 15 residues. In germline, CDR1 is SGHKS, CDR2 YYEKEE (reference sequence). The CDR3: CASSLTGGSNTEAFF. The CDR3 nucleotides are TGTGCCAGCAGCTTAACAGGGGGAAGTAACACTGAAGCTTTCTTT.

By proportion, this clone is large (0.1 to 1%). The gene calls are TRBV19 and TRBJ1-5, with 9 bases identical to TRBD1. Looked up from germline, CDR1 is LNHDA and CDR2 is SQIVND (reference sequence). The CDR3 is made up of 13 amino acids. With V trimmed by 8 bases and J by 6 bases, 5 bases remained unmatched. The CDR3 region is CASAGTGIQPQHF. The DNA of the CDR3 is TGTGCCAGTGCCGGGACAGGGATTCAGCCCCAGCATTTT.

This clone was seen a single time. The chain joins TRBV6-6 to TRBJ1-2; D is perhaps TRBD1 (5 bases). Trimming took off 6 bases at V and 8 bases at J, with 10 bases between the two ends. This CDR3 spans 11 amino acids. CDR1 and CDR2 (germline): MNHNY, SVGAGI (reference sequence). Here the CDR3 reads CASSLRGGYTF. The CDR3 coding sequence is TGTGCCAGCAGCCTGAGGGGCGGCTACACCTTC.

V gene TRBV5-1 combines with J gene TRBJ2-5; 8 nucleotides agree with TRBD1. The junction had 6 bases not matched to a gene; V was cut back by 1 base and J by 4 bases. This CDR3 spans 15 amino acids. Germline values: CDR1 SGHRS, CDR2 YFSETQ. CDR3 residues: CASSLRHRGSETQYF. CDR3 DNA sequence: TGCGCCAGCAGCTTGAGGCACAGGGGGTCAGAGACCCAGTACTTC.

The V gene is TRBV25-1, the J gene TRBJ2-2; 12 nucleotides match TRBD2. The CDR3 is made up of 17 amino acids. J gave up 0 bases and V 3 bases, and 2 bases lay outside the gene matches. Germline CDR1 MGHDK, CDR2 SYGVNS. CDR3 sequence reads: CASSDPSGRANTGELFF. The CDR3 bases are TGTGCCAGCAGTGACCCTAGCGGGAGGGCGAACACCGGGGAGCTGTTTTTT. Full variable domain (remainder filled in from reference TRBV25-1 and TRBJ2-2): EADIYQTPRYLVIGTGKKITLECSQTMGHDKMYWYQQDPGMELHLIHYSYGVNSTEKGDLSSESTVSRIRTEHFPLTLESARPSHTSQYLCASSDPSGRANTGELFFGEGSRLTVL.

This chain joins TRBV29-1 and TRBJ1-1; D unresolved. Trimming left V 7 bases short and J 5 bases short, with 11 bases between. From germline, CDR1 is SQVTM and CDR2 ANQGSEA. The length of the CDR3 is 11 residues. Here the CDR3 reads CSARTATEAFF. CDR3 in DNA: TGCAGCGCTAGGACGGCTACTGAAGCTTTCTTT.

The chain recombines TRBV30 with TRBJ1-5, with D unresolved. Germline CDR1 is GTSNPN and CDR2 is SVGIG (reference sequence). V was clipped by 2 bases and J by 7 bases, with 9 bases between them. The CDR3 loop spans 12 amino acids. The CDR3 DNA reads as TGTGCCTGGAGTACGAGGGAACAGCCCCAGCATTTT. Its translation: CAWSTREQPQHF.

The chain has TRBV12-5 and TRBJ2-1; no firm D call. Germline lookup yields CDR1 LGHNT and CDR2 FRNRAP. V was shortened by 0 bases and J by 7 bases, with 22 bases between the two germline ends. This CDR3 has 18 amino acids. The chain's CDR3 is CASGLVLGGALRWNEQFF. The DNA for the CDR3 is TGTGCTAGTGGTTTGGTACTTGGCGGAGCTTTGCGGTGGAATGAGCAGTTCTTC. The complete variable domain, with remaining parts taken from reference TRBV12-5 and TRBJ2-1, reads DARVTQTPRHKVTEMGQEVTMRCQPILGHNTVFWYRQTMMQGLELLAYFRNRAPLDDSGMPKDRFSAEMPDATLATLKIQPSEPRDSAVYFCASGLVLGGALRWNEQFFGPGTRLTVL.

V usage is TRBV29-1 and J usage is TRBJ1-2; D remains ambiguous. The germline V and J ends were trimmed by 7 bases and 1 base, with 16 bases remaining between them. This CDR3 has 14 residues. Germline V lookup: CDR1 SQVTM, CDR2 ANQGSEA. The chain's CDR3 is CSAVAAGDNYGYTF. The DNA for the CDR3 is TGCAGCGCCGTGGCGGCCGGAGATAACTATGGCTACACCTTC.

The chain couples TRBV5-1 to TRBJ2-2; TRBD1 might be the D (6 bases). Germline V gives CDR1 SGHRS, CDR2 YFSETQ. Trimming shortened V by 0 bases and J by 2 bases, and 8 bases separated the two germline ends. The CDR3 spans 15 residues. This CDR3 reads CASSLDRVNTGELFF. The CDR3, as DNA: TGCGCCAGCAGCTTGGACAGGGTTAACACCGGGGAGCTGTTTTTT. The whole variable domain, remainder taken from reference TRBV5-1 and TRBJ2-2, is KAGVTQTPRYLIKTRGQQVTLSCSPISGHRSVSWYQQTPGQGLQFLFEYFSETQRNKGNFPGRFSGRQFSNSRSEMNVSTLELGDSALYLCASSLDRVNTGELFFGEGSRLTVL.

The chain is built from TRBV2 and TRBJ2-3, with 7 bases matching TRBD1. Germline CDR1 and CDR2: SNHLY and FYNNEI. V trimming: 6 bases; J trimming: 3 bases; junction bases outside the gene matches: 21. The CDR3 has 19 residues. CDR3 sequence: CASRYPIYPGQQKTDTQYF. The CDR3 DNA reads TGTGCCAGCAGGTACCCAATTTACCCGGGACAGCAAAAGACAGATACGCAGTATTTT.

This clone has just a few counts. The chain is built from TRBV27 and TRBJ1-1; D possibly corresponds to TRBD1 (6 bases). The CDR3 has 18 amino acids. V shed 2 bases and J shed 1 base, with 20 bases lying between them. Germline V gives CDR1 MNHEY, CDR2 SMNVEV (reference sequence). CDR3 residues: CASSLGGTNTVKNTEAFF. The CDR3 DNA follows: TGTGCCAGCAGTTTAGGTGGGACAAATACAGTGAAGAACACTGAAGCTTTCTTT.

This clone showed up just once. This rearrangement joins TRBV6-2 or TRBV6-3 to TRBJ1-5; possibly TRBD1 for D (5 bases). The CDR3 runs to 17 residues. Germline values: CDR1 MNHEY, CDR2 SVGEGT. Between the trimmed V and J ends, which lost 0 bases and 4 bases, there was a span of 16 bases. The CDR3 sequence: CASSYSAGGRGNQPQHF. CDR3 DNA sequence: TGTGCCAGCAGTTACTCGGCGGGGGGTAGGGGAAATCAGCCCCAGCATTTT.

Only one count was recorded for this clone. This chain joins TRBV28 and TRBJ1-2; 7 bases agree with TRBD1. The V gene's germline CDR1 is MDHEN and CDR2 SYDVKM. This CDR3 region has 15 residues. V lost 5 bases, J lost 1 base, and 7 bases stayed unmatched. In DNA form, the CDR3 reads TGTGCCAGCAGTAAACAGGGGACTGTTAACTATGGCTACACCTTC. Encoded protein: CASSKQGTVNYGYTF.

The chain uses TRBV3-1 (or the pseudogene TRBV3-2) and TRBJ2-5; D is unresolved. The CDR3 totals 12 residues. Germline V gene sequence: CDR1 LGHDT, CDR2 YNNKEL (reference sequence). With 0 bases removed from V and 5 bases from J, the gap between germline ends came to 4 bases. The CDR3 reads CASSQEGETQYF. The CDR3, as DNA: TGTGCCAGCAGCCAAGAGGGGGAGACCCAGTACTTC.

This clone showed up just a few times. The chain carries TRBV19 and TRBJ2-7; 7 positions agree with TRBD1. In germline, CDR1 is LNHDA, CDR2 SQIVND (reference sequence). The ends lost 7 bases at V and 0 bases at J; junction bases unmatched: 6. The CDR3 runs 14 residues. The DNA for the CDR3 is TGTGCCAGTATGGAGACAGGGTCCTCCTACGAGCAGTACTTC. Amino acid sequence: CASMETGSSYEQYF.

This clone has only one observation. This chain connects TRBV10-3 to TRBJ1-5; perhaps TRBD1 as D (5 bases). V was shortened by 3 bases and J by 4 bases, with 7 bases between the two germline ends. CDR1 is ENHRY, CDR2 SYGVKD, per germline. There are 13 residues in the CDR3. The CDR3 spells CAISDGGNQPQHF. CDR3 nucleotide sequence: TGTGCCATCAGTGATGGGGGGAATCAGCCCCAGCATTTT.

The chain has TRBV3-1 (or the pseudogene TRBV3-2) and TRBJ2-7; 9 nucleotides match TRBD2. The CDR3 consists of 16 residues. The ends lost 3 bases at V and 0 bases at J; junction bases unmatched: 6. Germline CDR1 is LGHDT and CDR2 is YNNKEL (reference sequence). CDR3 coding DNA: TGTGCCAGCAGCCACCGACTAGCGGAACACTCCTACGAGCAGTACTTC. Protein product: CASSHRLAEHSYEQYF.

CDR3 sequence: CASSLGSYNEKLFF. The CDR3, as DNA: TGTGCCAGCAGCTTAGGGAGCTATAATGAAAAACTGTTTTTT. The V call is TRBV7-9, the J call TRBJ1-4; D is undetermined. CDR3 length: 14 residues. Trimming pared 1 base from V and 4 bases from J, leaving 7 bases between. Germline CDR1 is SEHNR and CDR2 is FQNEAQ (reference sequence).